What follows describes a single T cell receptor beta chain. Its antigen is still unknown. This sample is drawn from a study of monozygotic twins with inflammatory bowel disease. Overall study results and limits: Using the inverse Simpson index, IBD patients had lower TCRbeta diversity than healthy co-twins.

Per TCR library, 3,000 to 4,000 ng of total RNA was used. Generation of cDNA took place in eight separate reactions per sample. Two nested PCRs, run for roughly 16 and 10 cycles, were applied to TCRalpha and TCRbeta cDNA. From its re-call of the 5' RACE reads, TCRdb lists each CDR3 protein once, without DNA. The sample has a few hundred thousand distinct CDR3 sequences. The CDR3 has 15 amino acids. Germline V lookup: CDR1 MDHEN, CDR2 SYDVKM. This chain joins TRBV28 and TRBJ2-7. This clonotype was sampled from a human donor with ulcerative colitis or Crohn's disease, or a healthy co-twin of an affected twin (not recorded which). The source material was blood. CDR3 amino acids: CASSSPSWVGYEQYF.